The 29 T cell receptor beta chains below come from one sample, sequenced in a study of cytomegalovirus exposure and HLA in healthy donors (TCRdb year 2017). The protocol used for the library was the immunoSEQ multiplex PCR assay. For the multiplex PCR, a mixture combining 60 forward primers for TCR Vbeta segments and 13 reverse primers for TCR Jbeta segments was used. TCRdb obtained this table from immuneACCESS and retained in-frame rearrangements with V and J assigned. These tables miss some clones; where compared with another copy, unresolved V genes account for less than half of the shortfall, and the remainder is unexplained. Recorded for this sample are tens of thousands of clones; around three quarters of them occurred a single time. The top ten hold just over 1.4% of the sample. Sequenced material: PBMCs. The receptors shown here come from a male donor in good health and CMV-seronegative.

The chain has TRBV9 and TRBJ2-1; maybe TRBD2 (5 bases). CDR3 length: 15 residues. V dropped 4 bases and J dropped 0 bases, with 11 bases sitting between them. Germline V CDR1 and CDR2: SGDLS, YYNGEE. This chain's CDR3 is CASSLRGTSYNEQFF. The CDR3 nucleotides read TGTGCCAGCAGCCTTCGGGGAACCTCCTACAATGAGCAGTTCTTC.

This chain links TRBV6-1 with TRBJ2-7, with no clear D. Trimming took off 4 bases at V and 7 bases at J, with 17 bases between the two ends. Germline V gene lookup returns CDR1 MNHNS and CDR2 SASEGT. This CDR3 has 14 residues. DNA for the CDR3: TGTGCCAGCAGTGCGGCGGAACGGGTCCAGGAGCAGTACTTC. This codes for CASSAAERVQEQYF.

The chain combines TRBV7-3 with TRBJ2-6; a weak D match, TRBD2 (7 bases). Germline CDR1 reads SGHTA; CDR2 reads FQGTGA. The CDR3 runs to 17 residues. Deletions cut 4 bases from V and 0 bases from J, with 13 bases between. CDR3 sequence reads: CASSSGGRSSGANVLTF. The CDR3 coding sequence is TGTGCCAGCAGCTCGGGGGGCCGTAGCTCTGGGGCCAACGTCCTGACTTTC.

As DNA, the CDR3 is TGTGCCAGCTCACTCGGAGCTGGAAACACCATATATTTT. Translating it yields CASSLGAGNTIYF. The rearrangement links TRBV18 to TRBJ1-3; D gene ambiguous. V was cut by 4 bases and J by 2 bases, with 6 bases left in between. The CDR3 is 13 residues long. The germline CDR1 and CDR2 sequences are KGHSH and LQKENI. Looking up the rest from reference TRBV18 and TRBJ1-3 gives the full variable domain: NAGVMQNPRHLVRRRGQEARLRCSPMKGHSHVYWYRQLPEEGLKFMVYLQKENIIDESGMPKERFSAEFPKEGPSILRIQQVVRGDSAAYFCASSLGAGNTIYFGEGSWLTVV.

This chain connects TRBV7-2 to TRBJ2-5, with 9 nucleotides matching TRBD2. Trimming cost V 2 bases and J 2 bases; bases outside gene matches: 15. This CDR3 has 19 amino acids. The germline gives CDR1 SGHTA, CDR2 FQGNSA. DNA for the CDR3: TGTGCCAGCAGCTTATCAATAGCGGGGGACCCGCGGGCTCAAGAGACCCAGTACTTC. Residues: CASSLSIAGDPRAQETQYF.

This clone was seen only a few times. This chain uses TRBV7-2 with TRBJ1-1, with TRBD1 identical over 7 bases. This CDR3 spans 14 amino acids. V shed 5 bases and J 2 bases; nucleotides not matched to a gene: 5. Per the germline V gene, CDR1 is SGHTA and CDR2 is FQGNSA. The CDR3 DNA follows: TGTGCCAGCAGCCTAGGGACAGCTAACACTGAAGCTTTCTTT. Its translation is CASSLGTANTEAFF. The full variable domain, with the rest looked up from reference TRBV7-2 and TRBJ1-1, is GAGVSQSPSNKVTEKGKDVELRCDPISGHTALYWYRQSLGQGLEFLIYFQGNSAPDKSGLPSDRFSAERTGGSVSTLTIQRTQQEDSAVYLCASSLGTANTEAFFGQGTRLTVV.

V usage is TRBV18 and J usage is TRBJ2-6; 8 nucleotides agree with TRBD1. The junction had 6 bases not matched to a gene; V was cut back by 3 bases and J by 2 bases. The CDR3 covers 17 residues. CDR1 is KGHSH and CDR2 is LQKENI in the germline V gene. The chain's CDR3 is CASSPVQGAPGANVLTF. In DNA, the CDR3 is TGTGCCAGCTCACCCGTCCAGGGGGCGCCTGGGGCCAACGTCCTGACTTTC. Supplemented by reference TRBV18 and TRBJ2-6, the full variable domain reads NAGVMQNPRHLVRRRGQEARLRCSPMKGHSHVYWYRQLPEEGLKFMVYLQKENIIDESGMPKERFSAEFPKEGPSILRIQQVVRGDSAAYFCASSPVQGAPGANVLTFGAGSRLTVL.

This CDR3 is CASSQETGLSSYNEQFF. CDR3 DNA sequence: TGCGCCAGCAGCCAAGAAACCGGTTTAAGCTCCTACAATGAGCAGTTCTTC. The chain uses TRBV4-3 and TRBJ2-1; D call uncertain. The CDR3 contains 17 residues. Germline V gives CDR1 LGHNA, CDR2 YSLEER. Trimming removed 0 bases from V and 0 bases from J, with 12 bases in between.

This clone occurred once. The J gene is TRBJ1-2, the V gene TRBV5-5; D gene uncertain. Germline V gene data show CDR1 as SGHKS and CDR2 as YYEKEE (reference sequence). V lost 1 base and J 8 bases, leaving 12 bases between the germline ends. The CDR3 runs to 13 residues. Here the CDR3 DNA reads TGTGCCAGCAGCTTGAATGGAGTTCAAGGCTACACCTTC. Translation: CASSLNGVQGYTF. Full variable domain (outside the CDR3, taken from reference TRBV5-5 and TRBJ1-2): DAGVTQSPTHLIKTRGQQVTLRCSPISGHKSVSWYQQVLGQGPQFIFQYYEKEERGRGNFPDRFSARQFPNYSSELNVNALLLGDSALYLCASSLNGVQGYTFGSGTRLTVV.

The chain uses TRBV5-4 and TRBJ1-2, with D perhaps matching TRBD1 (5 bases). The length of the CDR3 is 15 residues. V dropped 2 bases and J dropped 3 bases, with 14 bases sitting between them. CDR1 and CDR2 (germline): SGHNT, YYREEE (reference sequence). CDR3 sequence (DNA): TGTGCCAGCAGCTTAGACCTACGGGGGGACTATGGCTACACCTTC. The encoded protein is CASSLDLRGDYGYTF.

Turning to this clone: A read error may account for a junction end that differs from germline. Other DNA sequences within the sample encode an identical CDR3. The chain recombines TRBV5-8 with TRBJ1-2; D not resolved. Per germline, CDR1 SGHTS and CDR2 YDEGEE. The CDR3 is 16 amino acids. DNA of the CDR3: TGTGCCAGTAGCTTGGGATCGGTTGGAGAGAACTATGGCTACACCTTC. The encoded protein is CASSLGSVGENYGYTF.

This rearrangement joins TRBV19 to TRBJ2-7; D unresolved. CDR1 is LNHDA, CDR2 SQIVND, per germline (reference sequence). With 2 bases removed from V and 3 bases from J, the gap between germline ends came to 11 bases. CDR3 length: 14 amino acids. CDR3 amino acids: CASSILPGRYEQYF. CDR3 nucleotides: TGTGCCAGTAGTATATTACCAGGCCGCTACGAGCAGTACTTC.

This sequence joins TRBV5-6 and TRBJ2-7, with D perhaps matching TRBD1 (6 bases). V lost 0 bases and J lost 6, with 10 bases in between. The CDR3 has 13 amino acids. Germline CDR1 is SGHDT and CDR2 is YYEEEE. The chain's CDR3 is CASSLGDTLEQYF. The CDR3 bases are TGTGCCAGCAGCTTGGGGGACACCCTCGAGCAGTACTTC.

J is TRBJ1-1 and V is TRBV6-6; no definite D call. The germline gives CDR1 MNHNY, CDR2 SVGAGI (reference sequence). V was trimmed by 7 bases and J by 0 bases, leaving 15 bases between them. This CDR3 spans 15 amino acids. CDR3 in amino acids: CASIQGGQLNTEAFF. In DNA form, the CDR3 reads TGTGCCAGCATTCAAGGAGGTCAGTTGAACACTGAAGCTTTCTTT.

The sample holds one count of this clone. V is TRBV6-5 and J is TRBJ1-2; D is unclear. In germline, CDR1 is MNHEY, CDR2 SVGAGI. V was shortened by 6 bases and J by 6 bases, with 11 bases between the two germline ends. The CDR3 has 12 residues. CDR3 sequence reads: CASRRRGHGYTF. As DNA, the CDR3 is TGTGCCAGCAGAAGGAGAGGTCATGGCTACACCTTC.

The chain has TRBV2 and TRBJ1-1, with TRBD1 identical over 7 bases. This CDR3 region has 12 residues. Germline values: CDR1 SNHLY, CDR2 FYNNEI. J gave up 10 bases and V 6 bases, and 8 bases lay outside the gene matches. In DNA, the CDR3 is TGTGCCAGCAGCTCAGACAGGGATGGAGCTTTCTTT. Protein sequence: CASSSDRDGAFF.

The chain couples TRBV27 to TRBJ2-1, with 7 bases lining up with TRBD2. With 1 base clipped from V and 4 bases from J, the junction kept 7 bases outside the gene matches. The CDR3 is 16 amino acids. Looked up from germline, CDR1 is MNHEY and CDR2 is SMNVEV (reference sequence). The CDR3 DNA sequence: TGTGCCAGCAGTTTATTGGGCGCGGGAGCGTACAATGAGCAGTTCTTC. Its protein is CASSLLGAGAYNEQFF.

This rearrangement joins TRBV9 to TRBJ1-1, with 7 nucleotides matching TRBD1. Germline V gives CDR1 SGDLS, CDR2 YYNGEE. J was trimmed by 3 bases and V by 5 bases; bases with no gene match: 4. This CDR3 has 13 residues. CDR3 in amino acids: CASSATGDTEAFF. The CDR3, as DNA: TGTGCCAGCAGTGCAACAGGGGACACTGAAGCTTTCTTT.

This clone was picked up one time. The V gene is TRBV27, the J gene TRBJ2-7, with 9 bases that match TRBD1. This CDR3 spans 17 amino acids. CDR1 and CDR2 (germline): MNHEY, SMNVEV (reference sequence). The trim removed 4 bases at V and 3 bases at J, leaving 13 bases unmatched. The DNA of the CDR3 is TGTGCCAGCAGTTCCAAATTCAGTGGGACAGGGAACTACGAGCAGTACTTC. Its translation is CASSSKFSGTGNYEQYF.

The V and J genes are TRBV9 and TRBJ1-2, with D maybe TRBD1 (5 bases). Germline loops: CDR1 SGDLS, CDR2 YYNGEE. This CDR3 region has 13 residues. Trimming took 5 bases from V and 7 from J, leaving 15 bases between them. DNA of the CDR3: TGTGCCAGCAGGGGGGAGGCAGCTTTTGGCTACACCTTC. Protein sequence: CASRGEAAFGYTF.

The DNA for the CDR3 is TGCAGCGCTGCGTATGCCGGACAGGCGTTTTATGGCTACACCTTC. Translated: CSAAYAGQAFYGYTF. The rearrangement joins TRBV29-1 to TRBJ1-2; 7 positions agree with TRBD1. The trim removed 7 bases at V and 5 bases at J, leaving 16 bases unmatched. The V gene's germline CDR1 is SQVTM and CDR2 ANQGSEA. This CDR3 is 15 amino acids long.

For this clone: Other DNA sequences in the same sample also yield this CDR3. The chain couples TRBV9 to TRBJ2-3; 9 bases align to TRBD2. CDR3 length equals 15 residues. The trim removed 2 bases at V and 3 bases at J, leaving 4 bases unmatched. Germline V CDR1 and CDR2: SGDLS, YYNGEE. CDR3 amino acids: CASSVRGGATDTQYF. In nucleotides, the CDR3 is TGTGCCAGCAGCGTTCGCGGGGGGGCAACAGATACGCAGTATTTT.

This chain joins TRBV11-2 and TRBJ1-2; 7 positions match TRBD1. V shed 2 bases and J 5 bases; nucleotides not matched to a gene: 5. This CDR3 is 14 amino acids long. Per the germline V gene, CDR1 is SGHAT and CDR2 is FQNNGV. The CDR3 here is CASSLPQGRYGYTF. CDR3 DNA: TGTGCCAGCAGCTTACCACAGGGGCGTTATGGCTACACCTTC. The entire variable domain, with the rest obtained from reference TRBV11-2 and TRBJ1-2, is as follows: EAGVAQSPRYKIIEKRQSVAFWCNPISGHATLYWYQQILGQGPKLLIQFQNNGVVDDSQLPKDRFSAERLKGVDSTLKIQPAKLEDSAVYLCASSLPQGRYGYTFGSGTRLTVV.

With respect to this clone: Different DNA sequences within this sample yield the same CDR3. The chain has TRBV28 and TRBJ2-7; D remains ambiguous. This CDR3 spans 12 amino acids. Germline lookup yields CDR1 MDHEN and CDR2 SYDVKM. V lost 6 bases and J lost 6, with 12 bases in between. The CDR3 region is CASSLTSSEQYF. CDR3 coding DNA: TGTGCCAGCAGCCTTACTTCGTCCGAGCAGTACTTC.

CDR3 bases: TGTGCCAGCAGCTTACCACAGGGGATTGAGCAGTACTTC. Its translation: CASSLPQGIEQYF. The V call is TRBV7-8, the J call TRBJ2-7, with 7 bases lining up with TRBD1. CDR1 and CDR2 from the germline V gene are SGHVS and FQNEAQ. V lost 2 bases and J lost 7; bases outside the gene matches: 5. The CDR3 is 13 amino acids.

The rearrangement joins TRBV18 to TRBJ2-2, with 8 bases that match TRBD1. Trimming at V came to 3 bases and at J to 6 bases, leaving 3 bases not matched to a gene. This CDR3 contains 14 residues. In germline, CDR1 is KGHSH, CDR2 LQKENI. CDR3 nucleotide sequence: TGTGCCAGCTCACCGGACAGGGCCGCCGGGGAGCTGTTTTTT. Translated: CASSPDRAAGELFF.

J is TRBJ2-1 and V is TRBV4-3, with 9 bases identical to TRBD2. This CDR3 is built from 16 residues. Germline lookup yields CDR1 LGHNA and CDR2 YSLEER. Germline trimming cut 2 bases from V and 2 bases from J; bases unmatched to any gene: 4. The CDR3 loop reads CASSQSAGGPYNEQFF. CDR3 nucleotide sequence: TGCGCCAGCAGCCAATCCGCGGGAGGGCCCTACAATGAGCAGTTCTTC.

This chain links TRBV4-3 with TRBJ1-3; D might be TRBD1 (5 bases). This CDR3 has 16 residues. Germline V CDR1 and CDR2: LGHNA, YSLEER. V was shortened by 0 bases and J by 4 bases, with 13 bases between the two germline ends. CDR3 DNA: TGCGCCAGCAGCCAAGATTACAGGTCTCGGGGAAACACCATATATTTT. This gives the protein CASSQDYRSRGNTIYF.

This chain uses TRBV4-1 with TRBJ2-5; tentative D call: TRBD2 (5 bases). The CDR3 extends over 14 amino acids. Looked up from germline, CDR1 is MGHRA and CDR2 is YSYEKL. Trimming cost V 0 bases and J 5 bases, with 10 bases left between them. This chain's CDR3 is CASSQDGIRETQYF. DNA of the CDR3: TGCGCCAGCAGCCAAGACGGGATCCGGGAGACCCAGTACTTC.